A single sample is the source of the 25 T cell receptor beta chains below, sequenced in a study of spatial heterogeneity in lung cancer. One entry per CDR3 protein, called by TCRdb with MiXCR from the 5' RACE reads. The sample consists of 24,000 or so distinct CDR3 sequences, around 3.2% of them appearing once. The time point was: sample taken at primary tumor resection. The sample was PBMCs, taken at surgery. The origin of the receptors is a female donor with early-stage non-small cell lung cancer.

The chain is built from TRBV7-2 and TRBJ2-7; D call uncertain. From germline, CDR1 is SGHTA and CDR2 FQGNSA. Trimming stripped 3 bases from V and 4 bases from J, with 10 bases between. The CDR3 covers 13 residues. CDR3 loop: CASSFPPSYEQYF. CDR3 DNA sequence: TGTGCCAGCAGCTTTCCGCCATCGTACGAGCAGTACTTC. Looking up the rest from reference TRBV7-2 and TRBJ2-7 gives the full variable domain: GAGVSQSPSNKVTEKGKDVELRCDPISGHTALYWYRQSLGQGLEFLIYFQGNSAPDKSGLPSDRFSAERTGGSVSTLTIQRTQQEDSAVYLCASSFPPSYEQYFGPGTRLTVT.

This clonotype appeared many times. V is TRBV7-9 and J is TRBJ2-2; D gene uncertain. Germline V lookup: CDR1 SEHNR, CDR2 FQNEAQ (reference sequence). V shed 4 bases and J shed 3 bases, with 3 bases lying between them. The CDR3 loop spans 12 amino acids. The CDR3 bases are TGTGCCAGCAGCTCCGACACCGGGGAGCTGTTTTTT. This sequence encodes CASSSDTGELFF.

The table lists this clonotype with many counts. The CDR3 DNA follows: TGCAGCGTTGACGTCAATTTCGAGCAGTACTTC. Translated: CSVDVNFEQYF. The chain joins TRBV29-1 to TRBJ2-7, with no clear D. CDR1 is SQVTM, CDR2 ANQGSEA, per germline. Trimming took off 3 bases at V and 6 bases at J, with 9 bases between the two ends. The CDR3 is 11 amino acids.

Worth noting for this clonotype: This could be a read error, since a much larger clone is one nucleotide away. The chain joins TRBV7-2 to TRBJ2-3; 10 bases are a match to TRBD2. The V gene's germline CDR1 is SGHTA and CDR2 FQGNSA. The CDR3 spans 15 residues. CDR3 loop: CVSSHLAGVTDTQYF. The CDR3 nucleotides read TGTGTCAGCAGCCACCTAGCGGGAGTAACAGATACGCAGTATTTT.

The table lists this clonotype with many counts. One end of the junction does not line up with germline, which may come from a read error. J is TRBJ2-2 and V is TRBV7-7; the D gene is possibly TRBD2 (5 bases). CDR3 length: 14 amino acids. Germline CDR1 is SSHAT and CDR2 is FNYEAQ (reference sequence). In DNA, the CDR3 is TGTGCTAGCAGCTTAGACGGTAGCGCCGGGGAGCTGTTTTTT. Translation: CASSLDGSAGELFF. The whole variable domain, filled in from reference TRBV7-7 and TRBJ2-2, reads GAGVSQSPRYKVTKRGQDVTLRCDPISSHATLYWYQQALGQGPEFLTYFNYEAQPDKSGLPSDRFSAERPEGSISTLTIQRTEQRDSAMYRCASSLDGSAGELFFGEGSRLTVL.

This clonotype came up many times. The chain couples TRBV5-4 to TRBJ2-5; 11 bases agree with TRBD2. In germline, CDR1 is SGHNT, CDR2 YYREEE (reference sequence). The CDR3 runs 17 residues. V lost 3 bases and J lost 5; bases outside the gene matches: 12. CDR3: CASSSPGLAASLETQYF. The CDR3 DNA reads as TGTGCCAGCAGCTCACCGGGACTAGCGGCCTCATTGGAGACCCAGTACTTC.

This clonotype was recorded many times. The rearrangement uses TRBV14 and TRBJ2-1; 12 bases map to TRBD2. Germline CDR1 and CDR2: SGHDN and FVKESK. The CDR3 extends over 17 amino acids. With 4 bases clipped from V and 3 bases from J, the junction kept 7 bases outside the gene matches. The CDR3, as DNA: TGTGCCAGCAGCCCAGTGACTAGCGGGAGTAACTACAATGAGCAGTTCTTC. Protein product: CASSPVTSGSNYNEQFF.

This clonotype came up many times. The V call is TRBV7-9, the J call TRBJ2-5; D not certain. The CDR3 contains 13 residues. The germline V gene encodes CDR1 SEHNR and CDR2 FQNEAQ (reference sequence). Trimming shortened V by 1 base and J by 5 bases, and 8 bases separated the two germline ends. The CDR3 reads CASSLDGRETQYF. CDR3 coding DNA: TGTGCCAGCAGCTTAGATGGGCGTGAGACCCAGTACTTC.

There are many counts of this clonotype. V and J are TRBV3-1 and TRBJ2-3, with D uncertain. Trimming removed 3 bases at V and 4 bases at J, with 11 bases between. Germline V gives CDR1 LGHDT, CDR2 YNNKEL (reference sequence). The CDR3 sequence is 14 residues long. CDR3 DNA sequence: TGTGCCAGCAGCCATTTCCTTGGCCCAGATACGCAGTATTTT. Amino acids: CASSHFLGPDTQYF.

This clonotype appeared many times. This chain links TRBV7-2 with TRBJ2-7; a weak D match, TRBD2 (5 bases). The germline CDR1 and CDR2 sequences are SGHTA and FQGNSA. The CDR3 extends over 15 amino acids. V was cut by 5 bases and J by 0 bases, with 14 bases left in between. This CDR3 is CASSEGSGRSYEQYF. The CDR3 DNA follows: TGTGCCAGCAGCGAAGGGAGCGGCCGCTCCTACGAGCAGTACTTC.

This clonotype has ten or more counts. This chain uses TRBV20-1 with TRBJ1-2; a possible D gene is TRBD1 (6 bases). The CDR3 is 13 amino acids. The V gene lost 7 bases and the J gene lost 2 bases, with 14 bases spanning the gap. The germline CDR1 and CDR2 sequences are DFQATT and SNEGSKA (reference sequence). The DNA for the CDR3 is TGCAGTGGGAGCCCAGGGGTAAACTATGGCTACACCTTC. This gives the protein CSGSPGVNYGYTF.

This clonotype was recorded many times. The gene calls are TRBV5-1 and TRBJ2-1, with TRBD1 matching 7 bases. The trim removed 0 bases at V and 8 bases at J, leaving 8 bases unmatched. This CDR3 has 15 amino acids. Looked up from germline, CDR1 is SGHRS and CDR2 is YFSETQ. The CDR3: CASSLGGQFIHEQFF. In DNA, the CDR3 is TGCGCCAGCAGCTTGGGGGGACAGTTTATCCATGAGCAGTTCTTC.

Ten or more counts support this clonotype. The rearrangement links TRBV4-2 to TRBJ2-1, with D possibly called TRBD1 or TRBD2 (5 bases each). Trimming pared 0 bases from V and 6 bases from J, leaving 12 bases between. CDR3 length: 15 amino acids. Germline V gene lookup returns CDR1 LGHNA and CDR2 YNFKEQ. This chain's CDR3 is CASSQDPGRTNEQFF. CDR3 sequence (DNA): TGTGCCAGCAGCCAAGACCCGGGACGGACCAATGAGCAGTTCTTC.

This clonotype occurred many times. The chain links TRBV28 to TRBJ1-5, with D unresolved. Trimming left V 6 bases short and J 1 base short, with 4 bases between. This CDR3 is built from 12 residues. Germline V gene data show CDR1 as MDHEN and CDR2 as SYDVKM. The CDR3 nucleotides read TGTGCCAGCAGCGGGAGCAATCAGCCCCAGCATTTT. It yields the protein CASSGSNQPQHF.

In its sample, this clonotype was seen many times. The chain is built from TRBV18 and TRBJ1-4, with unresolved D. Deletions cut 2 bases from V and 0 bases from J, with 4 bases between. The CDR3 extends over 14 amino acids. Germline CDR1 is KGHSH and CDR2 is LQKENI. The CDR3 coding sequence is TGTGCCAGCTCACCAGGTGCAACTAATGAAAAACTGTTTTTT. It encodes CASSPGATNEKLFF.

This clonotype was seen many times. The V and J genes are TRBV9 and TRBJ2-7; TRBD2 matches at 7 bases. The germline V gene has CDR1 SGDLS and CDR2 YYNGEE. The J segment lost 4 bases and the V segment lost 0 bases, leaving 7 bases of the junction unmatched. The CDR3 covers 15 residues. The CDR3 here is CASSVGSSSGYEQYF. The CDR3 nucleotides are TGTGCCAGCAGCGTAGGTTCGTCTAGCGGATACGAGCAGTACTTC. The complete variable domain, with remaining parts taken from reference TRBV9 and TRBJ2-7, reads DSGVTQTPKHLITATGQRVTLRCSPRSGDLSVYWYQQSLDQGLQFLIQYYNGEERAKGNILERFSAQQFPDLHSELNLSSLELGDSALYFCASSVGSSSGYEQYFGPGTRLTVT.

This clonotype was found many times. The genes are TRBV12-3 or TRBV12-4 and TRBJ2-5; TRBD1 matches 7 bases. The trim removed 5 bases at V and 2 bases at J, leaving 8 bases unmatched. The length of the CDR3 is 15 residues. The CDR3, as DNA: TGTGCCAGCAGTACCACGGGGACAGAACAAGAGACCCAGTACTTC. Translated, it gives CASSTTGTEQETQYF.

The chain carries TRBV27 and TRBJ2-3; unclear D gene. V was clipped by 5 bases and J by 3 bases, with 6 bases between them. This CDR3 has 12 residues. Per germline, CDR1 MNHEY and CDR2 SMNVEV (reference sequence). Written as DNA, the CDR3 is TGTGCCAGCAGTGCGTGGACAGATACGCAGTATTTT. It specifies CASSAWTDTQYF.

At least ten counts were recorded for this clonotype. The J gene is TRBJ1-1, the V gene TRBV27, with D unclear. V was shortened by 2 bases and J by 2 bases, with 6 bases between the two germline ends. Germline lookup yields CDR1 MNHEY and CDR2 SMNVEV (reference sequence). This CDR3 is built from 13 residues. CDR3 residues: CASSLGANTEAFF. DNA of the CDR3: TGTGCCAGCAGTTTAGGCGCAAACACTGAAGCTTTCTTT.

This clonotype was observed at least ten times. The chain joins TRBV7-6 to TRBJ2-5; possibly TRBD1 or TRBD2 for D (6 bases each). The CDR3 consists of 13 residues. V was clipped by 0 bases and J by 7 bases, with 9 bases between them. The germline gives CDR1 SGHVS, CDR2 FNYEAQ. CDR3 coding DNA: TGTGCCAGCAGCTTAGCGGGGGGCGGGACCCAGTACTTC. It is translated as CASSLAGGGTQYF.

This clonotype was recorded many times. The CDR3, as DNA: TGTGCCAGCAGCCCGATGGGGCCTAGCGGGAGGGCTACGAACACCGGGGAGCTGTTTTTT. The encoded protein is CASSPMGPSGRATNTGELFF. The rearrangement uses TRBV27 and TRBJ2-2, with 12 positions matching TRBD2. The germline V gene encodes CDR1 MNHEY and CDR2 SMNVEV (reference sequence). This CDR3 has 20 amino acids. After removal of 6 bases from V and 0 bases from J, the junction contained 14 bases not matched to a gene.

This clonotype came up a few times. This chain connects TRBV6-6 to TRBJ1-2; 7 nucleotides agree with TRBD1. Germline V gene data show CDR1 as MNHNY and CDR2 as SVGAGI (reference sequence). J gave up 4 bases and V 0 bases, and 8 bases lay outside the gene matches. The CDR3 runs 16 residues. CDR3 in amino acids: CASSYSTPTGFYGYTF. DNA of the CDR3: TGTGCCAGCAGTTACTCGACTCCGACAGGGTTCTATGGCTACACCTTC.

This clonotype was observed a handful of times. The chain combines TRBV28 with TRBJ1-1; a possible D gene is TRBD1 (6 bases). Trimming stripped 0 bases from V and 1 base from J, with 9 bases between. This CDR3 is built from 15 residues. Germline CDR1 reads MDHEN; CDR2 reads SYDVKM. CDR3 bases: TGTGCCAGCAGTTTATGGGACAGCACGAACACTGAAGCTTTCTTT. Its translation is CASSLWDSTNTEAFF.

This clonotype was detected ten times or more. The J gene is TRBJ1-2, the V gene TRBV20-1; tentatively, D is TRBD1 (6 bases). CDR1 is DFQATT and CDR2 is SNEGSKA in the germline V gene (reference sequence). Trimming removed 5 bases from V and 5 bases from J, with 9 bases in between. The CDR3 is 11 residues long. This CDR3 is CSAFTGYGYTF. As DNA, the CDR3 is TGCAGTGCTTTCACAGGGTATGGCTACACCTTC.

This clonotype has a count of ten or more. This chain joins TRBV23-1 and TRBJ1-2; D call uncertain. TRBV23-1 is known as an ORF, though its function is uncertain. The CDR3 loop spans 10 amino acids. Trimming stripped 8 bases from V and 6 bases from J, with 7 bases between. CDR3 region: CASLEHGYTF. The DNA for the CDR3 is TGCGCCAGCCTAGAACATGGCTACACCTTC.